This T cell receptor (beta chain) comes out of a study of blood T cell repertoires in COVID-19. Looking at the study overall: Acute and convalescent COVID-19 specimens originated in the United States, Italy and Spain. The analysed material was cDNA or gDNA that came from T cells, B-cell-depleted T cells, or PBMCs.

The CDR3 is 14 residues long. The V end lost 4 bases, the J end lost 4 bases, and 14 bases lay between the germline ends. In germline, CDR1 is SGHNT, CDR2 YYREEE (reference sequence). Original data processing: Reference gene primer amplification in the assay estimated nucleated cell counts. Profiled with immunoSEQ multiplex PCR; TCRdb holds only in-frame clones, not every one. That table furnishes V, J and clone size, whereas the DNA furnished D and trimming. The repertoire holds under 70,000 clones, with over 75% as singletons. The TCR sequence derives from a woman aged 18-30 years with acute or convalescent COVID-19. V usage is TRBV5-4 and J usage is TRBJ1-2; D gene uncertain. Sequencing used peripheral blood. In nucleotides, the CDR3 is TGTGCCAGCAGCCTCTCGGGTATTACCTATGGCTACACCTTC. It translates to CASSLSGITYGYTF.